The 3 T cell receptor beta chains given below trace back to one sample, sequenced in a study of identical twins listed by TCRdb under 2016. Receptor amplification or capture employed 5' RACE. Sequencing was carried out with an Illumina HiSeq 2000. TCRdb trimmed public reads at Q25 via fastp, called clones via MiXCR and kept in-frame beta chains. Merged by CDR3 protein, the rows form single entries marked with the most common genes and DNA. The sample table shows about 920,000 distinct CDR3 sequences, and 12% are seen once. The ten largest clonotypes hold around 1.5% of the sample. The sample also formed part of further work on yellow fever vaccine responses in identical twins.

Sequences were obtained from PBMCs. The source is a woman aged 18-29 years in good health.

This clonotype was picked up one time. The chain couples TRBV6-1 to TRBJ1-5; a possible D gene is TRBD1 (5 bases). The V end was cut by 4 bases, the J end by 2 bases, with 15 bases between. The length of the CDR3 is 16 residues. Per germline, CDR1 MNHNS and CDR2 SASEGT. As DNA, the CDR3 is TGTGCCAGCAGTGCCTCGGGGAGGGGTGGCAATCAGCCCCAGCATTTT. Amino acids: CASSASGRGGNQPQHF.

J is TRBJ2-1 and V is TRBV10-3; TRBD2 matches 13 bases. Germline CDR1 and CDR2: ENHRY and SYGVKD. This CDR3 region has 19 residues. V lost 11 bases, J lost 1 base, and 17 bases stayed unmatched. The CDR3 reads CAGGQTSGRGLSSYNEQFF. In DNA, the CDR3 is TGTGCCGGGGGACAAACTAGCGGGAGGGGATTGAGTTCCTACAATGAGCAGTTCTTC.

This clonotype was seen only a few times. The V and J genes are TRBV7-6 and TRBJ2-1; unclear D gene. CDR1 and CDR2 (germline): SGHVS, FNYEAQ. Trimming removed 4 bases at V and 10 bases at J, with 14 bases between. This CDR3 is built from 13 residues. The CDR3 DNA follows: TGTGCCAGCAGCTCCTCACCCTCGGAGGAGCAGTTCTTC. Its translation is CASSSSPSEEQFF.